This T cell receptor beta chain was recorded in a study of technical replicates of blood from a handful of donors. The protocol was immunoSEQ multiplex PCR, while the TCRdb copy is restricted to in-frame clones and leaves out a portion. Found here are around 100,000 clones, 85% to 95% of them singletons; the top ten hold roughly 0.34%. The CDR3 consists of 15 residues. Per the germline V gene, CDR1 is MNHEY and CDR2 is SVGAGI. Trimming stripped 5 bases from V and 3 bases from J, with 17 bases between. V is TRBV6-5 and J is TRBJ2-7; unclear D gene. This receptor was taken from a human donor in good health. What was sequenced was T cells isolated from PBMCs. CDR3 residues: CASSNYLGSSYEQYF. As DNA, the CDR3 is TGTGCCAGCAGTAATTACCTAGGATCGAGCTACGAGCAGTACTTC.